This T cell receptor (beta chain) is from a study of shared clonotypes between healthy human individuals. Each donor was a Caucasian adult residing in Nashville, Tennessee. CDR1 and CDR2 from the germline V gene are SQVTM and ANQGSEA. CDR3 length: 16 amino acids. V was clipped by 4 bases and J by 2 bases; unmatched bases: 6. General observations from the study: Between a handful of donors, naive CD4 clonotypes were shared at a level of about 5%. Estimated richness was generally greater in naive than memory subsets. Sequencing depth was predicted to influence how clonotypes are shared among donors.

Sequencing was performed with immunoSEQ multiplex PCR; in TCRdb, only in-frame clones are kept and a portion is missing. The repertoire has 2,100,000 or so clones, more than 90% of them found once; the top ten carry roughly 0.13%. Remarks on this clone: Antigen: not known.

This clonotype was sampled from a man aged 18 to 35 in good health. The chain is built from TRBV29-1 and TRBJ2-6; TRBD1 matches 9 bases. Specimen: naive CD4+ T cells sorted from blood. Subset denoted: CD45RA+ positively selected. The CDR3 nucleotides are TGCAGCGTTGTTGGACAGGGGATCCCTGGGGCCAACGTCCTGACTTTC. Its protein product is CSVVGQGIPGANVLTF.